Below, 29 T cell receptor beta chains from the same sample are listed, as sequenced in a study of blood T cell repertoires in COVID-19. Only in-frame clones appear in the TCRdb table, and some are missing; sequencing was by immunoSEQ multiplex PCR. The repertoire includes 300,000 to 350,000 clones, roughly 90% of them detected once, and less than 3.5% sits in the top ten. Sample: peripheral blood. The receptors stem from a woman in her thirties with COVID-19, enrolled during active disease.

V usage is TRBV30 and J usage is TRBJ1-1; perhaps TRBD1 as D (5 bases). CDR3 length equals 16 residues. Germline V gene lookup returns CDR1 GTSNPN and CDR2 SVGIG (reference sequence). Trimming removed 4 bases from V and 3 bases from J, with 21 bases in between. CDR3 sequence: CAWIKGPSQGDTEAFF. The CDR3 coding sequence is TGTGCCTGGATAAAGGGGCCCAGCCAAGGGGACACTGAAGCTTTCTTT.

This clone was seen once. The chain combines TRBV6-5 with TRBJ1-5; D is ambiguous. The CDR3 is 13 residues long. Between the trimmed V and J ends, which lost 8 bases and 8 bases, there was a span of 16 bases. Germline loops: CDR1 MNHEY, CDR2 SVGAGI. The CDR3 DNA is TGTGCCAGCGGGCGTTCGCCTAAGGAGCCCCAGCATTTT. Its translation: CASGRSPKEPQHF.

This clone was observed once. The chain links TRBV5-1 to TRBJ2-7; TRBD2 matches 10 bases. Per the germline V gene, CDR1 is SGHRS and CDR2 is YFSETQ. The CDR3 contains 17 residues. J lost 0 bases, V lost 3 bases, and 9 bases had no gene match. This CDR3 reads CASSWGGLATSSYEQYF. CDR3 nucleotide sequence: TGCGCCAGCAGCTGGGGGGGACTAGCGACGAGCTCCTACGAGCAGTACTTC. The entire variable domain, with the rest obtained from reference TRBV5-1 and TRBJ2-7, is as follows: KAGVTQTPRYLIKTRGQQVTLSCSPISGHRSVSWYQQTPGQGLQFLFEYFSETQRNKGNFPGRFSGRQFSNSRSEMNVSTLELGDSALYLCASSWGGLATSSYEQYFGPGTRLTVT.

V and J are TRBV2 and TRBJ1-1; 12 bases are a match to TRBD1. The length of the CDR3 is 15 residues. Germline V gene lookup returns CDR1 SNHLY and CDR2 FYNNEI. The V segment lost 7 bases and the J segment 5 bases; nucleotides outside the gene matches: 8. CDR3 coding DNA: TGTGCCAGCATGGGGGACAGGGGGCGCGGTACTGAAGCTTTCTTT. It is translated as CASMGDRGRGTEAFF.

The chain is built from TRBV9 and TRBJ1-1; TRBD1 is a possible D gene (6 bases). Germline lookup yields CDR1 SGDLS and CDR2 YYNGEE. The V gene lost 0 bases and the J gene lost 8 bases, with 11 bases spanning the gap. The CDR3 extends over 13 amino acids. The CDR3 DNA reads TGTGCCAGCAGCGTAGAAGGGGGATCAGAAGCTTTCTTT. This sequence encodes CASSVEGGSEAFF.

Notes on this clone: An end of the junction differs from the germline gene, which may be a read error. The chain carries TRBV7-2 and TRBJ1-4; perhaps TRBD1 as D (5 bases). CDR3 length: 17 amino acids. Germline V lookup: CDR1 SGHTA, CDR2 FQGNSA. The chain's CDR3 is CASTLYKGQSTNEKLFF. The CDR3 region has the DNA TGTGCCAGCACCTTATATAAGGGGCAGTCTACTAATGAAAAACTGTTTTTT.

This clone occurred once. This chain uses TRBV5-1 with TRBJ2-7, with 11 bases aligning to TRBD2. The V segment lost 1 base and the J segment 4 bases; nucleotides outside the gene matches: 1. This CDR3 spans 14 amino acids. Germline assignment: CDR1 SGHRS and CDR2 YFSETQ. The CDR3 here is CASSLTSGRYEQYF. Here the CDR3 DNA reads TGCGCCAGCAGCTTGACTAGCGGGAGATACGAGCAGTACTTC. Variable domain in full (rest from reference TRBV5-1 and TRBJ2-7): KAGVTQTPRYLIKTRGQQVTLSCSPISGHRSVSWYQQTPGQGLQFLFEYFSETQRNKGNFPGRFSGRQFSNSRSEMNVSTLELGDSALYLCASSLTSGRYEQYFGPGTRLTVT.

This rearrangement joins TRBV7-2 to TRBJ2-3; 7 nucleotides agree with TRBD2. Germline CDR1 and CDR2: SGHTA and FQGNSA. This CDR3 spans 16 amino acids. The ends lost 2 bases at V and 2 bases at J; junction bases unmatched: 7. Here the CDR3 DNA reads TGTGCCAGCAGCTTACAGGCTAGCGGACCCACAGATACGCAGTATTTT. Protein sequence: CASSLQASGPTDTQYF.

V and J are TRBV11-3 and TRBJ2-3; D is undetermined. From germline, CDR1 is SGHNT and CDR2 YENEEA. The CDR3 has 15 amino acids. V was trimmed by 1 base and J by 2 bases, leaving 10 bases between them. CDR3 region: CASSLGLVDTDTQYF. CDR3 nucleotides: TGTGCCAGCAGCTTAGGACTCGTCGACACAGATACGCAGTATTTT.

The J gene is TRBJ2-1, the V gene TRBV11-2, with 7 positions matching TRBD2. Germline CDR1 is SGHAT and CDR2 is FQNNGV. V dropped 5 bases and J dropped 2; count of bases not matched to a gene: 9. The CDR3 runs to 16 residues. The CDR3: CASSSRLAVAYNEQFF. The CDR3 DNA is TGTGCCAGCAGCAGCAGACTAGCCGTCGCCTACAATGAGCAGTTCTTC.

This chain connects TRBV11-2 to TRBJ2-7; D might be TRBD2 (5 bases). Trimming removed 5 bases from V and 2 bases from J, with 16 bases in between. CDR3 length equals 15 residues. From germline, CDR1 is SGHAT and CDR2 FQNNGV. The CDR3 nucleotides are TGTGCCAGCAGCGCCTTACCGGGAAATCCCTACGAGCAGTACTTC. Its translation is CASSALPGNPYEQYF.

J is TRBJ1-1 and V is TRBV28, with D possibly matching TRBD1 (5 bases). Germline V gene data show CDR1 as MDHEN and CDR2 as SYDVKM. Trimming cost V 6 bases and J 8 bases, with 22 bases left between them. The CDR3 spans 15 residues. CDR3 nucleotides: TGTGCCAGCAGCCTAAGACAGCGCCCTAAACAGGAAGCTTTCTTT. It translates to CASSLRQRPKQEAFF.

This clone was counted a few times. This chain links TRBV2 with TRBJ2-5; 13 positions agree with TRBD2. This CDR3 spans 15 amino acids. J gave up 4 bases and V 8 bases, and 7 bases lay outside the gene matches. Germline CDR1 reads SNHLY; CDR2 reads FYNNEI. DNA for the CDR3: TGTGCCAGCGCGGGACTAGCGGGACGTCGAGAGACCCAGTACTTC. This encodes CASAGLAGRRETQYF.

This chain links TRBV28 with TRBJ2-1; the match to TRBD2 covers 10 bases. Germline lookup yields CDR1 MDHEN and CDR2 SYDVKM. V dropped 5 bases and J dropped 3; count of bases not matched to a gene: 1. The CDR3 sequence is 14 residues long. The CDR3 loop reads CASSLAGDYNEQFF. CDR3 nucleotides: TGTGCCAGCAGTCTAGCGGGAGACTACAATGAGCAGTTCTTC. Full variable domain (outside the CDR3, taken from reference TRBV28 and TRBJ2-1): DVKVTQSSRYLVKRTGEKVFLECVQDMDHENMFWYRQDPGLGLRLIYFSYDVKMKEKGDIPEGYSVSREKKERFSLILESASTNQTSMYLCASSLAGDYNEQFFGPGTRLTVL.

The chain links TRBV6-6 to TRBJ1-3, with a weak D call TRBD1 (6 bases). Germline assignment: CDR1 MNHNY and CDR2 SVGAGI (reference sequence). Between the trimmed V and J ends, which lost 6 bases and 1 base, there was a span of 16 bases. CDR3 size: 16 residues. The CDR3 reads CASRPSSRGSGNTIYF. CDR3 bases: TGTGCCAGCAGACCCTCGTCCAGGGGATCTGGAAACACCATATATTTT.

The chain uses TRBV27 and TRBJ1-1; 8 nucleotides align to TRBD1. Germline V gene data show CDR1 as MNHEY and CDR2 as SMNVEV (reference sequence). V lost 6 bases, J lost 4 bases, and 13 bases stayed unmatched. The CDR3 spans 16 residues. The CDR3 sequence: CASSSLTGGLATEAFF. The CDR3 DNA reads as TGTGCCAGCAGCTCCCTTACAGGGGGGCTGGCCACTGAAGCTTTCTTT.

The chain joins TRBV5-1 to TRBJ1-1; 7 bases match TRBD1. V trimming: 4 bases; J trimming: 0 bases; junction bases outside the gene matches: 6. This CDR3 is 15 amino acids long. The germline CDR1 and CDR2 sequences are SGHRS and YFSETQ. The CDR3 DNA follows: TGCGCCAGCAGCGGGACAGCTAACATGAACACTGAAGCTTTCTTT. This codes for CASSGTANMNTEAFF.

For the CDR3, the DNA is TGTGCCAGCAGTACCCCCGGGACAGAAGACCTTCTGGCCCTCCACTTT. Translating gives CASSTPGTEDLLALHF. The gene calls are TRBV2 and TRBJ1-6; the match to TRBD1 covers 7 bases. Germline CDR1 is SNHLY and CDR2 is FYNNEI. CDR3 size: 16 residues. Trimming at V came to 5 bases and at J to 14 bases, leaving 18 bases not matched to a gene.

This chain connects TRBV6-5 to TRBJ1-3; possibly TRBD1 for D (5 bases). CDR3 length: 14 residues. Germline V gives CDR1 MNHEY, CDR2 SVGAGI. V was shortened by 2 bases and J by 3 bases, with 8 bases between the two germline ends. CDR3 DNA: TGTGCCAGCAGTTACCGGGGGGGTGGAAACACCATATATTTT. It translates to CASSYRGGGNTIYF.

The J gene is TRBJ2-7, the V gene TRBV5-1, with TRBD2 identical over 7 bases. Germline CDR1 SGHRS, CDR2 YFSETQ. CDR3 size: 15 residues. V was pared by 0 bases and J by 7 bases, with 10 bases of the junction left unmatched. The CDR3 here is CASSLEGLRVWEQYF. The CDR3 DNA follows: TGCGCCAGCAGCTTGGAGGGACTACGCGTCTGGGAGCAGTACTTC.

The rearrangement uses TRBV30 and TRBJ1-4; the D is unclear. The CDR3 has 13 amino acids. Germline CDR1 and CDR2: GTSNPN and SVGIG (reference sequence). The germline V and J ends were trimmed by 4 bases and 0 bases, with 6 bases remaining between them. This CDR3 reads CAWMRSTNEKLFF. CDR3 in DNA: TGTGCCTGGATGAGGTCAACTAATGAAAAACTGTTTTTT.

The chain links TRBV3-1 (or the pseudogene TRBV3-2) to TRBJ1-5, with D unclear. The CDR3 is made up of 13 amino acids. V shed 3 bases and J shed 3 bases, with 6 bases lying between them. In germline, CDR1 is LGHDT, CDR2 YNNKEL (reference sequence). The CDR3 nucleotides are TGTGCCAGCAGCCAGGGCTTCAATCAGCCCCAGCATTTT. Encoded protein: CASSQGFNQPQHF.

The rearrangement links TRBV5-4 to TRBJ1-1; 10 nucleotides agree with TRBD1. The V segment lost 4 bases and the J segment 1 base; nucleotides outside the gene matches: 7. This CDR3 has 16 amino acids. The germline V gene has CDR1 SGHNT and CDR2 YYREEE (reference sequence). The CDR3, as DNA: TGTGCCAGCAGCCGTCCCGGGACAGGGGAGAACACTGAAGCTTTCTTT. Encoded protein: CASSRPGTGENTEAFF.

The V call is TRBV5-1, the J call TRBJ2-7; 7 nucleotides line up with TRBD2. Unmatched junction bases numbered 9, after V lost 0 bases and J lost 3 bases. This CDR3 has 16 amino acids. CDR1 SGHRS and CDR2 YFSETQ come from the germline V gene. CDR3 sequence: CASSLEIAGLNYEQYF. In DNA form, the CDR3 reads TGCGCCAGCAGCTTGGAAATAGCGGGCCTAAACTACGAGCAGTACTTC.

This chain links TRBV6-6 with TRBJ1-1, with D unclear. Germline V CDR1 and CDR2: MNHNY, SVGAGI (reference sequence). V was trimmed by 8 bases and J by 5 bases, leaving 12 bases between them. The CDR3 runs 12 residues. CDR3 DNA: TGTGCCAGCGGGTCAGCGGGGACTGAAGCTTTCTTT. It translates to CASGSAGTEAFF.

This chain uses TRBV5-1 with TRBJ1-1; possibly TRBD1 for D (6 bases). Trimming removed 3 bases at V and 5 bases at J, with 17 bases between. CDR3 length: 15 residues. Germline V gene lookup returns CDR1 SGHRS and CDR2 YFSETQ. CDR3: CASSSSGTPGTEAFF. CDR3 bases: TGCGCCAGCAGCTCCTCCGGGACACCCGGTACTGAAGCTTTCTTT.

This clone was recorded once. The chain joins TRBV4-1 to TRBJ1-3; D call uncertain. Germline-derived CDR1 and CDR2 are MGHRA and YSYEKL. There are 15 residues in the CDR3. The V end lost 4 bases, the J end lost 2 bases, and 12 bases lay between the germline ends. The chain's CDR3 is CASSPPQVPGNTIYF. The CDR3 DNA follows: TGCGCCAGCAGCCCCCCCCAGGTGCCTGGAAACACCATATATTTT.

This rearrangement joins TRBV6-2 or TRBV6-3 to TRBJ2-1; 8 nucleotides match TRBD2. CDR1 is MNHEY and CDR2 is SVGEGT in the germline V gene. J gave up 4 bases and V 6 bases, and 5 bases lay outside the gene matches. This CDR3 has 14 residues. The CDR3 DNA reads as TGTGCCAGCAGCGGGAGGGCTATTTACAATGAGCAGTTCTTC. Amino acid sequence: CASSGRAIYNEQFF.

This rearrangement joins TRBV7-2 to TRBJ1-1, with a tentative D call TRBD1 (6 bases). The V end was cut by 1 base, the J end by 1 base, with 10 bases between. The germline V gene has CDR1 SGHTA and CDR2 FQGNSA. The CDR3 is 15 residues long. The CDR3 spells CASSLVTGKNTEAFF. The CDR3 DNA is TGTGCCAGCAGCTTAGTCACAGGGAAGAACACTGAAGCTTTCTTT. Looking up the rest from reference TRBV7-2 and TRBJ1-1 gives the full variable domain: GAGVSQSPSNKVTEKGKDVELRCDPISGHTALYWYRQSLGQGLEFLIYFQGNSAPDKSGLPSDRFSAERTGGSVSTLTIQRTQQEDSAVYLCASSLVTGKNTEAFFGQGTRLTVV.